The present T cell receptor (beta chain) was sequenced within a study of Ad26.COV2.S vaccination and SARS-CoV-2 variants. About the research overall: The donor participated in the COV1001 trial, in its Ad26.COV2.S arm. Intramuscular Ad26.COV2.S doses were given once or twice, 56 days apart. Study-level points and caveats: Total T cell responses may have been underestimated by the TCR breadth and depth analyses.

Treatment noted: around 19 received Ad26.COV2.S at low or high dose, single or two shots; 5 received placebo; per-sample allocation not given. Following the first vaccine or placebo injection, samples were taken on day 63. The donor's status was that of an adult aged 18-55 years in Boston. As concerns this clone: Its antigen is as yet unknown.

The CDR3 is 16 amino acids. The V gene end was trimmed by 5 bases and the J gene end by 3 bases; junction bases not matched to a gene: 6. The germline CDR1 and CDR2 sequences are SNHLY and FYNNEI. Assay: immunoSEQ multiplex PCR; the TCRdb copy retains only in-frame clones and omits some. The sample records some 250,000 clones, roughly 90% being singletons. This sequence joins TRBV2 and TRBJ1-5; 11 bases match TRBD1. This TCR derives from a person aged 18 to 65 who received the Ad26.COV2.S COVID-19 vaccine or a placebo. The sequencing here drew on peripheral blood, taken in a trial of Ad26.COV2.S vaccine versus placebo. As DNA, the CDR3 is TGTGCCAGCAGTCTCAGGACAGGGGGCTCCAATCAGCCCCAGCATTTT. It is translated as CASSLRTGGSNQPQHF.